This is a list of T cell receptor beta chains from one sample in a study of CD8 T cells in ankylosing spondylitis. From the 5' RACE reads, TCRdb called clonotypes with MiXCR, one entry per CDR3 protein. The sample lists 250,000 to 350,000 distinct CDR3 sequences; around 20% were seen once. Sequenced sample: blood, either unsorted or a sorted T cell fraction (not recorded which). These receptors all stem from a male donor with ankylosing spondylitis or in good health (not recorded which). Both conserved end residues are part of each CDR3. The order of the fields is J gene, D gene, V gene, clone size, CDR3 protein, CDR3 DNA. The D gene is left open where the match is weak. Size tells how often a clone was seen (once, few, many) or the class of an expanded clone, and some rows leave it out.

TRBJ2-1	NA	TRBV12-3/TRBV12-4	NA	CASTLRRGSYNEQFF	TGTGCCAGCACTCTCCGGCGGGGCTCCTACAATGAGCAGTTCTTC
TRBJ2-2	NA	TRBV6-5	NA	CASSYSGGSNTGELFF	TGTGCCAGCAGTTACTCCGGCGGTTCGAACACCGGGGAGCTGTTTTTT
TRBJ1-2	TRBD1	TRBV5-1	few	CASSPGQGRGYTF	TGCGCCAGCAGCCCGGGACAGGGCCGTGGCTACACCTTC
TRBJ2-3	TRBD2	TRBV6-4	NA	CASSPSGSSDTQYF	TGTGCCAGCTCCCCTAGCGGGAGTTCAGATACGCAGTATTTT
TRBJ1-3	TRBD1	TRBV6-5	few	CASSYRGQGSSGNTIYF	TGTGCCAGCAGTTACCGAGGACAGGGGTCCTCTGGAAACACCATATATTTT
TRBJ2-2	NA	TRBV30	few	CAWIPPTGELFF	TGTGCCTGGATTCCCCCGACCGGGGAGCTGTTTTTT
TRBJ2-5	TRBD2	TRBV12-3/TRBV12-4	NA	CASSDLRGRETQYF	TGTGCCAGCAGCGACCTGCGGGGGAGGGAGACCCAGTACTTC
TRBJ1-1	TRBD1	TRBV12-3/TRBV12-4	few	CASSLYGAGGTEAFF	TGTGCCAGCAGTTTATATGGGGCAGGGGGAACTGAAGCTTTCTTT
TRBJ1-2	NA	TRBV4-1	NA	CASSQVKGSDWGYTF	TGCGCCAGCAGCCAAGTCAAGGGGAGTGATTGGGGCTACACCTTC
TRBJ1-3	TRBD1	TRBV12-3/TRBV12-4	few	CASSTPTGAGNTIYF	TGTGCCAGCAGCACTCCGACAGGGGCTGGAAACACCATATATTTT
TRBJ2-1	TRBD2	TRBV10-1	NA	CASSDSPGGRNEQFF	TGCGCCAGCAGTGATTCTCCTGGCGGGAGGAATGAGCAGTTCTTC
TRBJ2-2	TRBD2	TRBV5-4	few	CASSWSSSGTGELFF	TGTGCCAGCAGCTGGTCGTCTAGCGGCACCGGGGAGCTGTTTTTT
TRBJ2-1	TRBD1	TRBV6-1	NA	CASSTWTGASDEQFF	TGTGCCAGCAGTACCTGGACAGGGGCGAGCGATGAGCAGTTCTTC
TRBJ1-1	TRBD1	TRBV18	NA	CASSPQRGRENTEAFF	TGTGCCAGCTCACCACAAAGGGGGCGGGAGAACACTGAAGCTTTCTTT
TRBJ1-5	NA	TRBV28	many	CASSPRGGSNQPQHF	TGTGCCAGCAGTCCAAGGGGAGGTAGCAATCAGCCCCAGCATTTT
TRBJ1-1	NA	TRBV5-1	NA	CASSLGLEVTEAFF	TGCGCCAGCAGCTTAGGCTTGGAGGTTACTGAAGCTTTCTTT
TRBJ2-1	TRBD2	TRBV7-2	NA	CASSFGTSGGYNEQFF	TGTGCCAGCAGCTTTGGGACTAGCGGGGGATACAATGAGCAGTTCTTC
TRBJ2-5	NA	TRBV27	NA	CASSWTAIQETQYF	TGTGCCAGCAGTTGGACAGCTATTCAAGAGACCCAGTACTTC
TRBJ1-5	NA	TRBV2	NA	CASRTQGRQPQHF	TGTGCCAGCAGGACACAGGGCCGTCAGCCCCAGCATTTT
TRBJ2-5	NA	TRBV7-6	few	CASSLGRVQETQYF	TGTGCCAGCAGCTTAGGGAGGGTCCAAGAGACCCAGTACTTC
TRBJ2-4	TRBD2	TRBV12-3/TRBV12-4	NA	CASSFSSGRASGKNIQYF	TGTGCCAGCAGTTTCTCTAGCGGGAGGGCCTCGGGAAAAAACATTCAGTACTTC
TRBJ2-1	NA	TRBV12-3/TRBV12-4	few	CASSLALGDEQFF	TGTGCCAGCAGTTTAGCGCTAGGGGATGAGCAGTTCTTC
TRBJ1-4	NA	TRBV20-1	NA	CSAHTGSGTNEKLFF	TGCAGTGCACACACAGGGAGCGGCACTAATGAAAAACTGTTTTTT
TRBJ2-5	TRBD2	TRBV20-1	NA	CSATRLAGGETQYF	TGCAGTGCTACCCGACTAGCGGGAGGAGAGACCCAGTACTTC
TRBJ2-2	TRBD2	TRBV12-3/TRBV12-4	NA	CASKGASGTLSTGELFF	TGTGCCAGCAAAGGGGCTAGCGGGACTCTTAGCACCGGGGAGCTGTTTTTT
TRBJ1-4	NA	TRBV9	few	CASSPRRMGNSYEKLFF	TGTGCCAGCAGCCCCCGAAGGATGGGAAATTCTTATGAAAAACTGTTTTTT
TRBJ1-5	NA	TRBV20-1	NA	CSAEAGLGNQPQHF	TGCAGTGCTGAAGCGGGGTTGGGCAATCAGCCCCAGCATTTT